This TCR beta chain was identified during a study of CD8 T cells in ankylosing spondylitis. The study, taken as a whole, reports: A motif of fewer than ten highly homologous TCR beta variants was seen as apparently characteristic of ankylosing spondylitis blood. In ankylosing spondylitis patients, matched synovial fluid reportedly showed significant enrichment of disease-linked clones.

The V end was cut by 5 bases, the J end by 0 bases, with 18 bases between. The CDR3 loop spans 16 amino acids. CDR1 DFQATT and CDR2 SNEGSKA come from the germline V gene (reference sequence). Quantitative 5'-RACE with molecular barcodes produced the TCR beta libraries. One entry per CDR3 protein results from TCRdb running MiXCR on the 5' RACE reads. The sample includes about 190,000 distinct CDR3 sequences, 13% of them seen just once. Regarding this clonotype: Its antigen is unknown.

The chain has TRBV20-1 and TRBJ2-3; TRBD2 is a possible D gene (6 bases). The sequence derives from a female donor with ankylosing spondylitis or in good health (not recorded which). The sequenced material came from blood, either unsorted or a sorted T cell fraction (not recorded which). The CDR3 here is CSAEGVGRGSTDTQYF. In DNA, the CDR3 is TGCAGTGCTGAAGGAGTGGGGCGGGGAAGCACAGATACGCAGTATTTT.